This T cell receptor (beta chain) came from a study of blood T cell repertoires in COVID-19. Method: immunoSEQ multiplex PCR; TCRdb's copy keeps in-frame clones and lacks some. Among 150,000 to 200,000 clones, around 87% were seen once, and the ten largest hold 0.55% to 0.6%. With 3 bases removed from V and 5 bases from J, the gap between germline ends came to 10 bases. From germline, CDR1 is MRHNA and CDR2 SNTAGT. The CDR3 consists of 14 residues. The rearrangement joins TRBV6-4 to TRBJ2-2; a weak D match, TRBD2 (7 bases). This receptor was identified in a man aged 55 to 70 with COVID-19, enrolled during active disease. The sample consisted of peripheral blood. In DNA form, the CDR3 reads TGTGCCAGCAGTGAACAGGGAGGGACCGGGGAGCTGTTTTTT. This translates into CASSEQGGTGELFF.